These 21 T cell receptor beta chains originate from one sample sequenced in a study of control samples from healthy donors and cancer patients. Clones were sequenced by immunoSEQ multiplex PCR, and TCRdb holds only the in-frame ones, with some missing. The sample lists over 70,000 clones; roughly 89% were seen once. The source material was blood. The receptor source for this set is a woman in her sixties or seventies in good health.

The rearrangement uses TRBV4-1 and TRBJ1-4; D unclear. V lost 6 bases, J lost 3 bases, and 11 bases lay in between. CDR1 MGHRA and CDR2 YSYEKL come from the germline V gene. CDR3 length: 14 amino acids. CDR3 sequence reads: CASRHEWANEKLFF. The CDR3 DNA reads TGCGCCAGCAGGCACGAGTGGGCTAATGAAAAACTGTTTTTT.

The chain couples TRBV27 to TRBJ2-1, with D possibly TRBD1 on 5 matching bases. V lost 1 base to trimming and J lost 8 bases, with 18 bases between them. This CDR3 is 16 amino acids long. CDR1 and CDR2 from the germline V gene are MNHEY and SMNVEV (reference sequence). CDR3 DNA: TGTGCCAGCAGTTTATTTCAGGGTCTTCGATTCCATGAGCAGTTCTTC. Translated, it gives CASSLFQGLRFHEQFF.

In DNA, the CDR3 is TGTGCCAGCAGCTTAGCGGATAGACAGGGGTACGGCATTCAGTACTTC. Its protein is CASSLADRQGYGIQYF. V gene TRBV7-2 combines with J gene TRBJ2-4; 8 nucleotides line up with TRBD1. The CDR3 length is 16 residues. V trimming: 0 bases; J trimming: 9 bases; junction bases outside the gene matches: 10. Germline V lookup: CDR1 SGHTA, CDR2 FQGNSA. Full variable domain (missing parts from reference TRBV7-2 and TRBJ2-4): GAGVSQSPSNKVTEKGKDVELRCDPISGHTALYWYRQSLGQGLEFLIYFQGNSAPDKSGLPSDRFSAERTGGSVSTLTIQRTQQEDSAVYLCASSLADRQGYGIQYFGAGTRLSVL.

The rearrangement links TRBV29-1 to TRBJ2-3; D ambiguous. Germline V gives CDR1 SQVTM, CDR2 ANQGSEA. V shed 0 bases and J shed 1 base, with 11 bases lying between them. CDR3 length: 15 residues. This chain's CDR3 is CSVEDLVGGTDTQYF. The CDR3 DNA reads as TGCAGCGTTGAAGATTTAGTAGGCGGCACAGATACGCAGTATTTT.

The rearrangement joins TRBV5-6 to TRBJ2-1; 12 nucleotides align to TRBD2. Per germline, CDR1 SGHDT and CDR2 YYEEEE. The CDR3 spans 14 residues. After removal of 5 bases from V and 8 bases from J, the junction contained 5 bases not matched to a gene. This CDR3 is CASRRLAGDDEQFF. In DNA, the CDR3 is TGTGCCAGCAGAAGACTAGCGGGAGACGATGAGCAGTTCTTC.

The rearrangement links TRBV28 to TRBJ1-4; TRBD1 agrees at 7 bases. V lost 4 bases, J lost 8 bases, and 10 bases stayed unmatched. CDR3 size: 15 residues. Germline V CDR1 and CDR2: MDHEN, SYDVKM. This CDR3 is CASSSERQGGEKLFF. CDR3 nucleotide sequence: TGTGCCAGCAGTTCAGAACGACAGGGTGGAGAAAAACTGTTTTTT.

This chain uses TRBV7-8 with TRBJ2-1, with TRBD2 matching over 7 bases. The CDR3 loop spans 17 amino acids. V shed 4 bases, J shed 5 bases, and the junction held 14 bases outside the gene matches. Germline lookup yields CDR1 SGHVS and CDR2 FQNEAQ. The CDR3 protein is CASSSGGRRDGDNEQFF. As DNA, the CDR3 is TGTGCCAGCAGCTCGGGGGGACGCCGGGATGGCGACAATGAGCAGTTCTTC.

V usage is TRBV7-9 and J usage is TRBJ2-7; 9 positions agree with TRBD2. V gave up 5 bases and J gave up 7 bases; unmatched junction bases: 12. The CDR3 extends over 15 amino acids. CDR1 and CDR2 from the germline V gene are SEHNR and FQNEAQ (reference sequence). Here the CDR3 reads CASSAQAGGLIEQYF. In DNA, the CDR3 is TGTGCCAGCAGCGCTCAAGCGGGGGGACTTATTGAGCAGTACTTC.

The rearrangement uses TRBV18 and TRBJ1-3; 9 bases are a match to TRBD1. CDR3 length equals 16 residues. The V and J ends lost 3 bases and 1 base, in that order; junction bases with no gene match: 4. The germline V gene has CDR1 KGHSH and CDR2 LQKENI. CDR3: CASSPNRGLSGNTIYF. The CDR3, as DNA: TGTGCCAGCTCACCGAACAGGGGGCTATCTGGAAACACCATATATTTT.

This clone was seen just once. V gene TRBV28 combines with J gene TRBJ1-2; D is perhaps TRBD1 (6 bases). Germline assignment: CDR1 MDHEN and CDR2 SYDVKM. Trimming left V 5 bases short and J 9 bases short, with 16 bases between. CDR3 size: 13 residues. The DNA of the CDR3 is TGTGCCAGCAGTCCGGGACATATCTGGAGCTACACCTTC. It codes for CASSPGHIWSYTF.

V is TRBV7-9 and J is TRBJ1-6; the D gene is possibly TRBD1 (6 bases). The germline V gene has CDR1 SEHNR and CDR2 FQNEAQ (reference sequence). V was clipped by 1 base and J by 8 bases, with 15 bases between them. This CDR3 has 16 residues. Here the CDR3 reads CASSLVGRGADSPLHF. CDR3 bases: TGTGCCAGCAGCTTAGTGGGCCGGGGGGCTGATTCACCCCTCCACTTT.

V and J are TRBV12-3 or TRBV12-4 and TRBJ2-3; D gene unclear. The CDR3 is made up of 13 amino acids. V was pared by 1 base and J by 8 bases, with 10 bases between. The CDR3 sequence: CASSLVSGLTQYF. CDR3 in DNA: TGTGCCAGCAGTTTAGTATCGGGCCTTACGCAGTATTTT.

This clone appeared once. This rearrangement joins TRBV30 to TRBJ1-6; a possible D gene is TRBD1 (6 bases). Germline CDR1 reads GTSNPN; CDR2 reads SVGIG (reference sequence). The CDR3 is 13 amino acids. Deletions cut 0 bases from V and 10 bases from J, with 10 bases between. CDR3: CAWSVTGSSPLHF. As DNA, the CDR3 is TGTGCCTGGAGTGTCACAGGGAGCTCACCCCTCCACTTT.

The chain couples TRBV6-2 or TRBV6-3 to TRBJ1-1; a possible D gene is TRBD1 (5 bases). The CDR3 is made up of 14 amino acids. Germline V gene lookup returns CDR1 MNHEY and CDR2 SVGEGT. Trimming pared 2 bases from V and 6 bases from J, leaving 13 bases between. The CDR3 here is CASSYTGGVAEAFF. The CDR3 DNA follows: TGTGCCAGCAGTTACACAGGAGGGGTAGCTGAAGCTTTCTTT.

V is TRBV30 and J is TRBJ2-1; 8 nucleotides match TRBD1. This CDR3 is built from 16 residues. Unmatched junction bases numbered 10, after V lost 2 bases and J lost 4 bases. CDR1 is GTSNPN and CDR2 is SVGIG in the germline V gene (reference sequence). The CDR3 DNA sequence: TGTGCCTGGAGTCCGAAGGACAGGGCGAGGTACAATGAGCAGTTCTTC. Its protein is CAWSPKDRARYNEQFF.

The chain carries TRBV7-2 and TRBJ2-1, with 14 bases identical to TRBD2. The trim removed 4 bases at V and 6 bases at J, leaving 8 bases unmatched. Germline lookup yields CDR1 SGHTA and CDR2 FQGNSA. There are 17 residues in the CDR3. The CDR3 reads CASSYGTSGSRVNEQFF. For the CDR3, the DNA is TGTGCCAGCAGCTATGGGACTAGCGGGAGTAGGGTCAATGAGCAGTTCTTC. Complete variable domain (other parts from reference TRBV7-2 and TRBJ2-1): GAGVSQSPSNKVTEKGKDVELRCDPISGHTALYWYRQSLGQGLEFLIYFQGNSAPDKSGLPSDRFSAERTGGSVSTLTIQRTQQEDSAVYLCASSYGTSGSRVNEQFFGPGTRLTVL.

The chain couples TRBV28 to TRBJ1-1; 7 positions match TRBD1. The length of the CDR3 is 16 residues. Trimming removed 5 bases from V and 4 bases from J; junction bases left unmatched: 13. Germline CDR1 MDHEN, CDR2 SYDVKM. CDR3 coding DNA: TGTGCCAGCAGTGTTAATTACAGGGGAGGGGGCACTGAAGCTTTCTTT. Its protein product is CASSVNYRGGGTEAFF.

The J gene is TRBJ1-5, the V gene TRBV5-8; possible D gene TRBD1, 6 bases. Trimming removed 0 bases at V and 4 bases at J, with 14 bases between. The CDR3 runs to 16 residues. The germline V gene has CDR1 SGHTS and CDR2 YDEGEE. CDR3 protein: CASSLGPDRPNQPQHF. DNA for the CDR3: TGTGCCAGCAGCTTGGGACCAGACAGGCCTAATCAGCCCCAGCATTTT.

The chain recombines TRBV4-1 with TRBJ2-1; 8 bases match TRBD2. The CDR3 spans 16 residues. Trimming removed 3 bases from V and 2 bases from J; junction bases left unmatched: 6. CDR1 is MGHRA, CDR2 YSYEKL, per germline. The CDR3 DNA reads as TGCGCCAGCAGCCAGGCAACTAGCGGAGCCTACAATGAGCAGTTCTTC. It specifies CASSQATSGAYNEQFF.

This rearrangement joins TRBV6-2 or TRBV6-3 to TRBJ2-1, with D unclear. CDR3 size: 20 residues. With 2 bases removed from V and 0 bases from J, the gap between germline ends came to 23 bases. Germline V gives CDR1 MNHEY, CDR2 SVGEGT. This chain's CDR3 is CASSYRTEMWVKSSYNEQFF. In DNA form, the CDR3 reads TGTGCCAGCAGTTACCGTACCGAGATGTGGGTGAAGTCCTCCTACAATGAGCAGTTCTTC.

Concerning this clone: One junction end does not reproduce the germline sequence, and a read error may be involved. The chain links TRBV7-2 to TRBJ1-2; no reliable D call. This CDR3 region has 13 residues. The V gene's germline CDR1 is SGHTA and CDR2 FQGNSA. CDR3 amino acids: CASRPDTNYDYTF. The DNA of the CDR3 is TGTGCCAGCAGACCCGACACTAACTATGACTACACCTTC.